A selection of T cell receptor beta chains follows, all from one sample in a study of blood T cell repertoires in COVID-19. Repertoires were generated with immunoSEQ multiplex PCR, while TCRdb's copy carries only in-frame clones and drops some. The sample has 250,000 to 350,000 clones; 86% are singletons. Specimen: peripheral blood. Every receptor here comes from a woman aged 25 to 39 with active or convalescent COVID-19. CDR3s include the opening cysteine and the closing phenylalanine or tryptophan. A D gene is named only where the DNA matches it firmly. The size field is filled for only some rows; it gives once, few, many or a size class.

V	D	length	size	J	CDR3	DNA
TRBV19	TRBD1	16	few	TRBJ1-2	CARDPPRGRLDYGYTF	TGTGCCAGAGACCCCCCCAGGGGGCGGTTGGACTATGGCTACACCTTC
TRBV25-1	TRBD1	15	-	TRBJ1-6	CASSGGGTGNSPLHF	TGTGCCAGCAGTGGTGGAGGGACAGGAAATTCACCCCTCCACTTT
TRBV7-2	TRBD2	15	-	TRBJ2-5	CASSPGTSGRETQYF	TGTGCCAGCAGCCCGGGGACTAGCGGGAGGGAGACCCAGTACTTC
TRBV4-3	TRBD1	18	-	TRBJ1-1	CASSPTSTGAGGNTEAFF	TGCGCCAGCAGCCCAACCTCGACAGGGGCAGGGGGGAACACTGAAGCTTTCTTT
TRBV6-1	-	13	-	TRBJ1-1	CASSEQGFTEAFF	TGTGCCAGCAGTGAGCAGGGTTTCACTGAAGCTTTCTTT
TRBV7-8	-	16	-	TRBJ2-5	CASSSIGGPKQETQYF	TGTGCCAGCAGCTCAATCGGGGGGCCGAAACAAGAGACCCAGTACTTC
TRBV4-2	-	15	-	TRBJ2-5	CASSPENRELETQYF	TGTGCCAGCAGCCCTGAAAACCGGGAATTAGAGACCCAGTACTTC
TRBV5-1	TRBD1	17	-	TRBJ1-4	CASSSGNQGATNEKLFF	TGCGCCAGCAGCTCCGGCAATCAGGGGGCAACTAATGAAAAACTGTTTTTT
TRBV7-6	-	15	-	TRBJ1-4	CASSLALSFNEKLFF	TGTGCCAGCAGCTTAGCGTTGAGTTTTAATGAAAAACTGTTTTTT
TRBV10-2	-	13	-	TRBJ2-5	CASSESTHETQYF	TGCGCCAGCAGTGAGTCGACTCACGAGACCCAGTACTTC
TRBV7-9	TRBD1	14	-	TRBJ1-1	CASSSVDRAPEAFF	TGTGCCAGCAGCTCCGTCGACAGGGCCCCTGAAGCTTTCTTT
TRBV4-2	TRBD2	20	-	TRBJ2-3	CASSQGSGLAGGFGTDTQYF	TGTGCCAGCAGCCAAGGATCGGGGCTAGCGGGGGGCTTTGGCACAGATACGCAGTATTTT
TRBV18	-	16	-	TRBJ1-4	CASSPPSVGGNEKLFF	TGTGCCAGCTCACCACCGTCTGTCGGGGGTAATGAAAAACTGTTTTTT
TRBV7-9	TRBD2	14	-	TRBJ2-2	CASRLAGVHGELFF	TGTGCCAGCAGACTAGCGGGGGTCCACGGGGAGCTGTTTTTT
TRBV7-3	TRBD2	15	-	TRBJ2-2	CASSPIAGGTGELFF	TGTGCCAGCAGCCCCATAGCGGGGGGTACCGGGGAGCTGTTTTTT
TRBV12-1	-	16	once	TRBJ2-7	CASSAGLAGGAYEQYF	TGTGCCAGCAGCGCGGGACTAGCGGGGGGGGCCTACGAGCAGTACTTC
TRBV9	TRBD1	15	-	TRBJ1-5	CASSESGTGHQPQHF	TGTGCCAGCAGCGAGAGCGGGACAGGGCATCAGCCCCAGCATTTT
TRBV28	TRBD1	14	once	TRBJ1-4	CASGSGQVGEKLFF	TGTGCCAGCGGATCAGGACAGGTCGGAGAAAAACTGTTTTTT
TRBV5-8	-	14	-	TRBJ2-5	CASSLDQGRQTQYF	TGTGCCAGCAGCTTGGATCAGGGCCGGCAGACCCAGTACTTC
TRBV7-2	-	17	-	TRBJ1-4	CASSLRGVTKTNEKLFF	TGTGCCAGCAGCTTGCGAGGTGTAACAAAGACTAATGAAAAACTGTTTTTT
TRBV14	TRBD2	16	-	TRBJ2-1	CASSRLTSGDYNEQFF	TGTGCCAGCAGCCGATTGACTAGCGGGGATTACAATGAGCAGTTCTTC
TRBV7-2	TRBD2	16	-	TRBJ2-5	CASSLATSGGQETQYF	TGTGCCAGCAGCTTAGCGACTAGCGGGGGCCAAGAGACCCAGTACTTC
TRBV7-9	TRBD1	18	-	TRBJ2-7	CASSLTTGTTGIAYEQYF	TGTGCCAGCAGCCTCACTACCGGGACGACAGGGATCGCCTACGAGCAGTACTTC
TRBV9	TRBD1	16	-	TRBJ1-5	CASSVPRQGGNQPQHF	TGTGCCAGCAGCGTCCCCAGACAGGGTGGCAATCAGCCCCAGCATTTT
TRBV6-6	-	14	-	TRBJ2-7	CASSLRPGAHEQYF	TGTGCCAGCTCCCTACGTCCGGGTGCCCACGAGCAGTACTTC
TRBV28	-	14	-	TRBJ2-7	CASKDRTEAYEQYF	TGTGCCAGCAAGGATCGGACAGAAGCATACGAGCAGTACTTC
TRBV7-9	-	14	-	TRBJ2-7	CASSPASDSREQYF	TGTGCCAGCAGCCCTGCCTCGGACAGTAGAGAGCAGTACTTC
TRBV6-5	-	14	-	TRBJ1-2	CASSYQPGANGYTF	TGTGCCAGCAGTTACCAACCAGGGGCCAATGGCTACACCTTC
TRBV5-3	TRBD2	15	-	TRBJ2-5	CARSLGLAGQETQYF	TGTGCCAGAAGCTTGGGACTAGCGGGGCAAGAGACCCAGTACTTC
TRBV7-9	-	14	-	TRBJ1-1	CASSLQGTNTEAFF	TGTGCCAGCAGCTTGCAGGGGACGAACACTGAAGCTTTCTTT
TRBV19	-	12	-	TRBJ2-1	CASSIIANEQFF	TGTGCCAGTAGTATTATAGCAAATGAGCAGTTCTTC
TRBV29-1	-	12	-	TRBJ1-2	CSVFAVYYGYTF	TGCAGCGTTTTCGCGGTCTACTATGGCTACACCTTC
TRBV30	-	11	-	TRBJ1-1	CALTGDTEAFF	TGTGCCTTGACCGGGGACACTGAAGCTTTCTTT
TRBV21-1	-	17	-	TRBJ1-3	CASSTSLRTASGNTIYF	TGTGCCAGCAGCACCAGTCTCAGGACTGCCTCTGGAAACACCATATATTTT
TRBV18	-	14	-	TRBJ1-2	CASSRPGGADGYTF	TGTGCCAGCTCACGTCCGGGGGGAGCGGATGGCTACACCTTC
TRBV5-5	-	15	-	TRBJ1-6	CASSHDSSYNSPLHF	TGTGCCAGCAGTCATGACAGCTCCTATAATTCACCCCTCCACTTT
TRBV15	-	15	-	TRBJ1-5	CATSRARVGNQPQHF	TGTGCCACCAGCAGAGCCAGGGTGGGCAATCAGCCCCAGCATTTT
TRBV5-1	TRBD1	14	once	TRBJ1-2	CASSSSQGTYGYTF	TGCGCCAGCAGCTCGTCACAGGGGACCTATGGCTACACCTTC
TRBV5-1	-	15	few	TRBJ1-1	CASSLLSQQGSEAFF	TGCGCCAGCAGCTTGCTGTCCCAGCAGGGTAGTGAAGCTTTCTTT
TRBV27	-	13	-	TRBJ1-1	CASNTGRGTEAFF	TGTGCCAGCAACACCGGAAGGGGGACTGAAGCTTTCTTT
TRBV3-1/TRBV3-2	-	14	-	TRBJ1-2	CASTPVRGPLGYTF	TGTGCCAGCACCCCAGTGAGAGGCCCACTTGGCTACACCTTC
TRBV28	-	13	-	TRBJ2-5	CASSLAGPETQYF	TGTGCCAGCAGTTTGGCGGGGCCCGAGACCCAGTACTTC
TRBV2	-	14	-	TRBJ2-7	CASSVGYSSYEQYF	TGTGCCAGCAGTGTAGGATACAGCTCCTACGAGCAGTACTTC
TRBV5-1	TRBD1	16	-	TRBJ2-1	CASSPFTGQGNNEQFF	TGCGCCAGCAGTCCCTTTACGGGACAGGGGAACAATGAGCAGTTCTTC